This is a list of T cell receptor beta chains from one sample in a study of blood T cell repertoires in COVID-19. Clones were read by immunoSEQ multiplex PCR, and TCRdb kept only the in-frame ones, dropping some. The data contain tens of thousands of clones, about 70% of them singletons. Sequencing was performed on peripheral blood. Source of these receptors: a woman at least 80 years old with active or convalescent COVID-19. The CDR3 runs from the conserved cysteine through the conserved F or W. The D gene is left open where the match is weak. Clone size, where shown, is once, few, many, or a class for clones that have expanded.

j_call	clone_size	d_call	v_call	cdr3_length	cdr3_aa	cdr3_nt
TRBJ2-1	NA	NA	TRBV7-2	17	CASRPNSGRSSYNEQFF	TGTGCCAGCAGACCAAACTCGGGGAGGAGCTCCTACAATGAGCAGTTCTTC
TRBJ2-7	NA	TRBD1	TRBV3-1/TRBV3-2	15	CASSPRDRGSDEQYF	TGTGCCAGCAGCCCACGGGACAGGGGGTCTGACGAGCAGTACTTC
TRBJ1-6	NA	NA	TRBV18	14	CAGSPDRYVSPLHF	TGTGCCGGCTCACCAGACAGGTATGTCTCACCCCTCCACTTT
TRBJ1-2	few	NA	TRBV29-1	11	CSFSQGGGYTF	TGCAGCTTCTCTCAGGGCGGCGGCTACACCTTC
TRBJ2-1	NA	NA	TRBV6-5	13	CASRLQGGDEQFF	TGTGCCAGCAGACTCCAGGGGGGCGATGAGCAGTTCTTC
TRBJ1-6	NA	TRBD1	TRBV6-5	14	CAGGTGDNNSPLHF	TGTGCCGGGGGGACAGGGGATAATAATTCACCCCTCCACTTT
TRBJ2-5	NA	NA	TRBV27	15	CASAISTDTEETQYF	TGTGCCAGCGCGATTTCCACCGACACCGAAGAGACCCAGTACTTC
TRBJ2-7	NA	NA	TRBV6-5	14	CASGARETHHEQYF	TGTGCCAGCGGAGCACGGGAAACCCACCACGAGCAGTACTTC
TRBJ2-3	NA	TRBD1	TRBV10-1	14	CASSSRQGTDTQYF	TGCGCCAGCAGTTCCAGACAGGGGACAGATACGCAGTATTTT
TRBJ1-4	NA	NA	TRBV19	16	CASSIGNTGKAEKLFF	TGTGCCAGTAGTATAGGAAATACAGGTAAAGCTGAAAAACTGTTTTTT
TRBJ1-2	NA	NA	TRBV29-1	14	CSALVLQGNYGYTF	TGCAGCGCCCTTGTTCTGCAGGGAAACTATGGCTACACCTTC
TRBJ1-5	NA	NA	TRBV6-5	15	CASSLNAGDNQPQHF	TGTGCCAGTTCCCTAAATGCTGGTGACAATCAGCCCCAGCATTTT
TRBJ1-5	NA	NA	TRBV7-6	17	CASSLGLGDNSNQPQHF	TGTGCCAGCAGCTTAGGCCTGGGAGACAATAGCAATCAGCCCCAGCATTTT
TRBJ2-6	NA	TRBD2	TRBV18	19	CASSPIGSSGGSGANVLTF	TGTGCCAGCTCACCAATCGGTTCTAGCGGGGGTTCTGGGGCCAACGTCCTGACTTTC
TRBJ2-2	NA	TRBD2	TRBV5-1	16	CASSLVVAGLTGELFF	TGCGCCAGCAGCTTGGTTGTAGCGGGGCTCACCGGGGAGCTGTTTTTT
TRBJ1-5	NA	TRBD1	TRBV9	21	CASSVAGTFVPGQGSNQPQHF	TGTGCCAGCAGCGTAGCTGGAACGTTCGTTCCGGGACAGGGATCCAATCAGCCCCAGCATTTT
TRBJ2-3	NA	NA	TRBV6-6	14	CASRPGLDGDTQYF	TGTGCCAGCAGACCGGGACTCGACGGGGATACGCAGTATTTT
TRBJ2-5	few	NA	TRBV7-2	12	CASSFNLEAQYF	TGTGCCAGCAGTTTTAATCTTGAGGCCCAGTACTTC